This T cell receptor (beta chain) was profiled in a study of blood T cell repertoires in COVID-19 (dated by TCRdb to the early 2020s). Broadly, across the study: Collaborator samples came from the United States, Italy and Spain and covered acute and convalescent phases of COVID-19. Where HLA class I and class II types were available, the types were taken from metadata supplied by the sample provider, not from assay-based typing. The repertoires were made available in a free public database intended to serve as a resource for research on the immune response to SARS-CoV-2. The samples were drawn from two sources: the first 160 participants of the ongoing ImmuneRACE study, and 1,200 or so subjects contributed by 6 global collaborators. A de-identified subject ID, COVID-19 status, age in years and sex were almost always included in the sample metadata. Deeply sampled blood TCRbeta repertoires from subjects exposed to, actively infected with, or recovered from COVID-19 were included in the dataset. The prospective study material was composed of cDNA or gDNA derived from T cells, B-cell-depleted T cells, or PBMCs. The research as a whole found: How much clinical and demographic metadata was included differed by source and by participant, and the metadata was provided uncurated.

As encoded in the germline V gene, CDR1 is SQVTM while CDR2 is ANQGSEA. The CDR3 sequence holds 15 residues, the cysteine and phenylalanine included. Only the CDR3 region is kept as DNA, spanning 45 bases read in frame from base 1. Trimming takes 7 bases off V and 6 bases off J; junction bases not matched to a gene: 11. TCRbeta CDR3 regions were amplified from genomic DNA using the immunoSEQ Assay, a bias-controlled multiplex PCR. In the authors' own workflow: Nucleated cell counts per sample were estimated from amplification of reference gene primers within the assay. Sequence reads were collapsed and filtered to measure the absolute abundance of every unique TCRbeta CDR3 rearrangement. For each sample, productive Simpson clonality was calculated by taking the square root of Simpson's diversity index across productive rearrangements. This is the immuneACCESS table as TCRdb keeps it, with only in-frame sequences that have V and J called. A part of the clones is gone; compared with another copy, unresolved V genes explain less than half, and the rest is unexplained. V and J calls and clone size are given by that table; D and trimming were obtained from the DNA. Here the sample has approximately 210,000 clones; 80% to 90% occur a single time. The ten largest clones take up 7.5% to 9% of the sample.

Whole blood was collected in K2EDTA tubes by collaborating institutions according to the institutions' own protocols. For TCRbeta analysis, collaborator samples were shipped as frozen whole blood, as isolated PBMCs, or as DNA extracted from either sample type. Details on this clone: Its antigen target is currently unknown. No much larger clone is present one base from it, and per-base qualities are unavailable.

The sequencing input was peripheral blood. The receptor comes from a woman between 45 and 60 years old with acute or convalescent COVID-19. The rearranged chain carries TRBV29-1 and TRBJ2-7, with TRBD2 matching 14 junction bases. The CDR3 in this case is CSAGTSGSISFEQYF. The bases read TGCAGCGCCGGGACTAGCGGGAGTATTAGTTTCGAGCAGTACTTC.